The entry below gives a single TCR beta chain sequence along with its context. The CDR3 runs 12 residues. Germline V gene sequence: CDR1 SNHLY, CDR2 FYNNEI. Trimming took 4 bases from V and 4 from J, leaving 8 bases between them. The data belong to a study of OX40 agonist ivuxolimab in advanced cancers. The table came from immunoSEQ multiplex PCR; TCRdb's copy has only in-frame clones and leaves some out. The sample lists roughly 92,000 clones; under 85% were seen once. The clonotype was recovered from an adult with an advanced solid tumor such as melanoma, head and neck, liver or kidney cancer. Sequencing was performed on CD4+ or CD8+ T cells sorted from blood, taken in a trial of the OX40 agonist ivuxolimab. This sequence joins TRBV2 and TRBJ2-7; D is perhaps TRBD1 or TRBD2 (5 bases each). In nucleotides, the CDR3 is TGTGCCAGCAGTGCAGGGAGTTACGAGCAGTACTTC. This sequence encodes CASSAGSYEQYF. The complete variable domain, with remaining parts taken from reference TRBV2 and TRBJ2-7, reads EPEVTQTPSHQVTQMGQEVILRCVPISNHLYFYWYRQILGQKVEFLVSFYNNEISEKSEIFDDQFSVERPDGSNFTLKIRSTKLEDSAMYFCASSAGSYEQYFGPGTRLTVT.